These 5 T cell receptor beta chains share one sample of origin, sequenced in a study of blood T cell repertoires in COVID-19 (dated by TCRdb to the early 2020s). The method was the immunoSEQ multiplex PCR assay. TCRdb took this table from immuneACCESS and kept in-frame rearrangements with V and J called. Such tables lack part of the clones; where checked against another copy, unresolved V genes explain under half of the gap, and the rest is unexplained. The sample contains approximately 160,000 clones, over 85% of them found a single time. The leading ten clones occupy around 2% of the sample. Sequences were obtained from peripheral blood. These receptors all stem from a woman aged 55-70 years with COVID-19, enrolled during active disease.

A word on this clone: The sample carries other DNA sequences with the same CDR3. This chain joins TRBV4-3 and TRBJ2-7; no clear D. The CDR3 sequence is 15 residues long. Looked up from germline, CDR1 is LGHNA and CDR2 is YSLEER. V was trimmed by 1 base and J by 2 bases, leaving 12 bases between them. CDR3 coding DNA: TGCGCCAGCAGCCAAGGTCGTGCGGCTACCTACGAGCAGTACTTC. Translating gives CASSQGRAATYEQYF.

This clone was recorded only once. The chain has TRBV7-8 and TRBJ2-2; 8 positions agree with TRBD1. This CDR3 has 15 amino acids. J was trimmed by 4 bases and V by 3 bases; bases with no gene match: 4. Germline V CDR1 and CDR2: SGHVS, FQNEAQ. CDR3 protein: CASSLDRVGTGELFF. The CDR3 region has the DNA TGTGCCAGCAGCTTGGACAGGGTCGGCACCGGGGAGCTGTTTTTT.

The chain employs TRBV19 and TRBJ2-5; no definite D call. Trimming stripped 3 bases from V and 5 bases from J, with 7 bases between. CDR1 is LNHDA, CDR2 SQIVND, per germline (reference sequence). This CDR3 spans 12 amino acids. CDR3: CASSMSRETQYF. In DNA form, the CDR3 reads TGTGCCAGTAGTATGTCTCGGGAGACCCAGTACTTC.

The V gene is TRBV25-1, the J gene TRBJ1-3; D is ambiguous. Germline CDR1 MGHDK, CDR2 SYGVNS. The CDR3 contains 12 residues. The germline V and J ends were trimmed by 6 bases and 5 bases, with 8 bases remaining between them. CDR3 sequence (DNA): TGTGCCAGCAGAGAGTCCAGAAACACCATATATTTT. Its protein product is CASRESRNTIYF.

The chain links TRBV5-1 to TRBJ1-4, with 8 nucleotides matching TRBD1. CDR3 length: 14 residues. Germline lookup yields CDR1 SGHRS and CDR2 YFSETQ. The V segment lost 4 bases and the J segment 7 bases; nucleotides outside the gene matches: 6. Here the CDR3 reads CASSPGGLAEKLFF. CDR3 nucleotides: TGCGCCAGCAGCCCAGGGGGCCTGGCTGAAAAACTGTTTTTT.